The rows below give T cell receptor beta chains drawn from one sample of a study of blood T cell repertoires in COVID-19. Profiling relied on immunoSEQ multiplex PCR, and the TCRdb table lists in-frame clones only, not all of them. This sample has over 200,000 clones; around four fifths occur once, and the top ten carry approximately 8%. What was sequenced was peripheral blood. The receptors stem from a woman aged 45-60 years with active or convalescent COVID-19. CDR3s include the opening cysteine and the closing phenylalanine or tryptophan. D genes are given only for firm matches. Rows may omit the clone size; those that give it use once, few, many or a size class.

j_gene,v_gene,len,abundance,d_gene,CDR3nt,CDR3aa
TRBJ1-2,TRBV24-1,17,-,TRBD1,TGTGCCACCAGTGATTCACAGGGGGCTCCAGCTAACTATGGCTACACCTTC,CATSDSQGAPANYGYTF
TRBJ1-5,TRBV28,15,few,-,TGTGCCAGCAGTTCCCGGGAGGGAGGCAATCAGCCCCAGCATTTT,CASSSREGGNQPQHF
TRBJ2-1,TRBV24-1,15,few,TRBD2,TGTGCCACCAGTGATTGGACTAGCGGGAGCAATGAGCAGTTCTTC,CATSDWTSGSNEQFF
TRBJ1-6,TRBV27,14,-,-,TGTGCCAGCAGCGACTATGATTATAATTCACCCCTCCACTTT,CASSDYDYNSPLHF
TRBJ2-7,TRBV27,14,-,-,TGTGCCAGCCGCGGAGAGAGAGACTCCTACGAGCAGTACTTC,CASRGERDSYEQYF
TRBJ1-4,TRBV7-2,16,-,TRBD1,TGTGCCAGCAGCTTCCCCAGGACAGGGGAAAATGAAAAACTGTTTTTT,CASSFPRTGENEKLFF
TRBJ1-6,TRBV6-5,14,once,TRBD1,TGTGCCAGCACTTCGACAGGGGGGGAATCACCCCTCCACTTT,CASTSTGGESPLHF
TRBJ1-1,TRBV10-2,12,-,-,TGCGCCAGCAGGGCCGACTCCGCGGGGGCTTTCTTT,CASRADSAGAFF
TRBJ2-1,TRBV13,18,-,TRBD2,TGTGCCAGCAGCCCGGGACTAGCGGGCAAAAGCTCCTACAATGAGCAGTTCTTC,CASSPGLAGKSSYNEQFF
TRBJ2-2,TRBV5-1,13,-,-,TGCGCCAGCAGCTTCGGACTCACCGGGGAGCTGTTTTTT,CASSFGLTGELFF
TRBJ1-2,TRBV6-5,12,-,TRBD1,TGTGCCAGCAGCCCAGGGGGGTATGGCTACACCTTC,CASSPGGYGYTF
TRBJ1-4,TRBV29-1,14,once,-,TGCAGCGTTGAAAGGGTAGGGGCGAGGGAAAAACTGTTTTTT,CSVERVGAREKLFF
TRBJ2-6,TRBV5-6,19,-,TRBD1,TGTGCCAGCAGCTTGGGGTCCGGGACAGACCTCTCTGGGGCCAACGTCCTGACTTTC,CASSLGSGTDLSGANVLTF
TRBJ1-4,TRBV2,13,-,-,TGTGCCAGCAGTGACGGGGGGGTGTCGAAACTGTTTTTT,CASSDGGVSKLFF
TRBJ2-7,TRBV6-5,15,-,TRBD2,TGTGCCAGCAGTCGAGGACTAGCGGGACTATACGAGCAGTACTTC,CASSRGLAGLYEQYF
TRBJ2-3,TRBV29-1,15,once,TRBD2,TGCAGCGCGGTAGCGCTAGCGGGGGGCCAAGATACGCAGTATTTT,CSAVALAGGQDTQYF
TRBJ2-7,TRBV28,11,-,TRBD1,TGTGCCAGCAGCCACAGGGGTGAGCAGTACTTC,CASSHRGEQYF
TRBJ1-2,TRBV9,12,-,-,TGTGCCAGCAGCCCCGCGAACTATGGCTACACCTTC,CASSPANYGYTF
TRBJ2-7,TRBV19,13,once,-,TGTGCCAGTAGTATGGGGCTATCCTACGAGCAGTACTTC,CASSMGLSYEQYF
TRBJ2-1,TRBV21-1,15,-,-,TGTGCCAGCAGCCGAACTAGTTGCCCCTACAATGAGCAGTTCTTC,CASSRTSCPYNEQFF
TRBJ1-4,TRBV28,15,-,-,TGTGCCAGCAGTTTAGGGGGGACGGCTAATGAAAAACTGTTTTTT,CASSLGGTANEKLFF
TRBJ2-1,TRBV24-1,15,-,-,TGTGCCACCAGTGAGCCGGGACTCCTATACAATGAGCAGTTCTTC,CATSEPGLLYNEQFF
TRBJ1-2,TRBV15,15,-,-,TGTGCCACCAGCGGTGGGGGCTCCGGATACTATGGCTACACCTTC,CATSGGGSGYYGYTF
TRBJ1-2,TRBV5-1,13,-,-,TGCGCCAGCAGCTTGGACATTAACTATGGCTACACCTTC,CASSLDINYGYTF
TRBJ1-1,TRBV19,14,-,TRBD1,TGTGCCAGTAGTCCTGGACAGGACTCCACTGAAGCTTTCTTT,CASSPGQDSTEAFF